This T cell receptor beta chain was captured by sequencing in a study of blood T cell repertoires in COVID-19. Study-wide background: Acute-phase and convalescent COVID-19 samples originated in the United States, Italy and Spain.

Someone with COVID-19 had been met by exposed participants within 2 weeks before study entry. Germline CDR1 is KGHSH and CDR2 is LQKENI. The CDR3 covers 13 residues. Trimming removed 5 bases at V and 1 base at J, with 6 bases between. Per the study methods: Cell counts per sample came from amplifying reference gene primers. The table came from immunoSEQ multiplex PCR; TCRdb's copy has only in-frame clones and leaves some out. That table supplies the V and J calls and clone size; D and trimming were determined from the DNA. Of a few hundred thousand clones in the sample, approximately 85% were seen once.

This clonotype was obtained from a woman in her forties or fifties who had been exposed to COVID-19. Sequencing used PBMCs or T cells enriched from blood (not recorded which). V and J are TRBV18 and TRBJ1-3; tentatively, D is TRBD1 (5 bases). CDR3 coding DNA: TGTGCCAGCTCATCAGGGTCTGGAAACACCATATATTTT. Translated: CASSSGSGNTIYF.